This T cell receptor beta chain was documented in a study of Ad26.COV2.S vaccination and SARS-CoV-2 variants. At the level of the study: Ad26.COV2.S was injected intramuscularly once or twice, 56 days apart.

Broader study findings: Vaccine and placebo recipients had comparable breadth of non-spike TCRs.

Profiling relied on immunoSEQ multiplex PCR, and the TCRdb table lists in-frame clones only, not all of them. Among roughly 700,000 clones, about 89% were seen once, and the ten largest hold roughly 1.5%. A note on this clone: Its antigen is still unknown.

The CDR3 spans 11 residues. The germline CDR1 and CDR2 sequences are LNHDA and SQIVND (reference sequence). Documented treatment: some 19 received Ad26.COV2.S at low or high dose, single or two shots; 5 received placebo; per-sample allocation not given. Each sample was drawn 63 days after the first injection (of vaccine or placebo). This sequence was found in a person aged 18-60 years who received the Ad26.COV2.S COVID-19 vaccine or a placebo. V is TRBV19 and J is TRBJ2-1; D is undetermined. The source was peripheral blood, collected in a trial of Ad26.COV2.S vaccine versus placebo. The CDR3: CASGYYNEQFF. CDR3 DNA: TGTGCTAGTGGGTACTACAATGAGCAGTTCTTC.